The clone carrying this TCR beta chain was seen a single time. What it binds is unknown. Germline V gene lookup returns CDR1 MGHRA and CDR2 YSYEKL. The CDR3 sequence is 16 residues long. Trimming took 4 bases from V and 4 from J; bases not matched to a gene: 8. Assay: immunoSEQ multiplex PCR; the TCRdb copy retains only in-frame clones and omits some. The sample yields 65,000 to 95,000 clones, 80% to 95% seen once. The data were taken from a study of OX40 agonist ivuxolimab in advanced cancers. Notes on the study in general: Expanded clones tended on average to be more numerous among CD8+ T cells than CD4+. Part of the nonresponder group also had normalized T-cell clonal expansion that was low. Clonal expansion was among the lowest in partial responders at 0.1-3.0 mg/kg, especially CD8+.

The sample in question was CD4+ or CD8+ T cells sorted from blood, obtained in a trial of the OX40 agonist ivuxolimab. This chain uses TRBV4-1 with TRBJ1-3, with 9 bases lining up with TRBD1. The origin of this receptor is an adult with an advanced solid tumor such as melanoma, head and neck, liver or kidney cancer. The CDR3 spells CASSRITGGQGNTIYF. As DNA, the CDR3 is TGCGCCAGCAGCCGGATCACAGGGGGCCAAGGAAACACCATATATTTT.